The 30 T cell receptor beta chains in this list originate from one sample, sequenced in a study of beta chain features in type 1 diabetes. No antigen is known for these receptors. Reverse transcribing all isolated RNA meant expressed TCRB transcripts were sequenced. The data were produced by immunoSEQ multiplex PCR, yet TCRdb's version contains in-frame clones alone and is incomplete. The top ten clones hold around 0.04% of a sample with some 660,000 clones, around an eighth of them seen once. Study-wide points: Type 1 diabetes patients showed a moderate but significant shortening of TCRB CDR3s in all four CD4+ subsets.

Sequencing was performed on naive CD4+ T cells from blood. These receptors were obtained from a young man with type 1 diabetes.

The V gene is TRBV14, the J gene TRBJ1-3, with D possibly TRBD1 on 5 matching bases. Trimming took off 2 bases at V and 0 bases at J, with 8 bases between the two ends. Germline CDR1 reads SGHDN; CDR2 reads FVKESK. This CDR3 region has 15 residues. DNA of the CDR3: TGTGCCAGCAGCCAATATGGGGGCTCTGGAAACACCATATATTTT. It is translated as CASSQYGGSGNTIYF.

The chain couples TRBV9 to TRBJ2-2; D is unresolved. Trimming cost V 0 bases and J 0 bases, with 6 bases left between them. This CDR3 region has 15 residues. Germline values: CDR1 SGDLS, CDR2 YYNGEE. CDR3 in DNA: TGTGCCAGCAGCGTAGGCGGCTCGAACACCGGGGAGCTGTTTTTT. Protein sequence: CASSVGGSNTGELFF.

This chain links TRBV30 with TRBJ2-2, with D possibly called TRBD1 or TRBD2 (6 bases each). CDR1 is GTSNPN and CDR2 is SVGIG in the germline V gene (reference sequence). V lost 2 bases, J lost 2 bases, and 9 bases lay in between. The CDR3 spans 14 residues. CDR3 residues: CAWSRGPNTGELFF. CDR3 coding DNA: TGTGCCTGGAGTCGGGGGCCTAACACCGGGGAGCTGTTTTTT.

The V and J genes are TRBV5-4 and TRBJ1-3, with TRBD1 as a possible D gene (5 bases). CDR3 length: 13 amino acids. V was cut by 4 bases and J by 3 bases, with 8 bases left in between. Germline CDR1 reads SGHNT; CDR2 reads YYREEE (reference sequence). CDR3 DNA sequence: TGTGCCAGCAGCCCAGGGTATGGAAACACCATATATTTT. This gives the protein CASSPGYGNTIYF.

This clone was observed a few times. The CDR3 sequence is CASSWDSRSTDTQYF. The CDR3 region has the DNA TGTGCCAGCAGCTGGGACAGCCGTAGCACAGATACGCAGTATTTT. V usage is TRBV7-9 and J usage is TRBJ2-3; TRBD1 agrees at 7 bases. The J segment lost 0 bases and the V segment lost 4 bases, leaving 4 bases of the junction unmatched. The germline V gene encodes CDR1 SEHNR and CDR2 FQNEAQ (reference sequence). This CDR3 comprises 15 residues.

The gene calls are TRBV11-2 and TRBJ1-2; maybe TRBD1 (5 bases). Germline V lookup: CDR1 SGHAT, CDR2 FQNNGV. CDR3 length: 13 residues. V was clipped by 5 bases and J by 6 bases, with 13 bases between them. The CDR3 DNA sequence: TGTGCCAGCAGCCCACGGGGGAGTAATGGCTACACCTTC. Its translation is CASSPRGSNGYTF.

The sample holds a few counts of this clone. V gene TRBV29-1 combines with J gene TRBJ1-1; D perhaps matches TRBD1 (6 bases). Trimming took off 8 bases at V and 9 bases at J, with 13 bases between the two ends. CDR1 is SQVTM and CDR2 is ANQGSEA in the germline V gene. CDR3 size: 10 residues. The DNA of the CDR3 is TGCAGCCAAGAACAGGGACAAGCTTTCTTT. Residues: CSQEQGQAFF.

As DNA, the CDR3 is TGCGCCAGCAGCCCCGAACAGGGTATTCTCTACGAGCAGTACTTC. It specifies CASSPEQGILYEQYF. The chain couples TRBV5-1 to TRBJ2-7; D is perhaps TRBD1 (6 bases). V was trimmed by 4 bases and J by 3 bases, leaving 17 bases between them. The CDR3 extends over 15 amino acids. Germline CDR1 reads SGHRS; CDR2 reads YFSETQ.

J is TRBJ1-2 and V is TRBV7-6; D may be TRBD1 (5 bases). Trimming took 2 bases from V and 7 from J, leaving 11 bases between them. Germline V gene data show CDR1 as SGHVS and CDR2 as FNYEAQ. The CDR3 sequence is 13 residues long. The CDR3 DNA sequence: TGTGCCAGCAGCTTAAGACAGATGGGTGGCTACACCTTC. This codes for CASSLRQMGGYTF. The complete variable domain, with remaining parts taken from reference TRBV7-6 and TRBJ1-2, reads GAGVSQSPRYKVTKRGQDVALRCDPISGHVSLYWYRQALGQGPEFLTYFNYEAQQDKSGLPNDRFSAERPEGSISTLTIQRTEQRDSAMYRCASSLRQMGGYTFGSGTRLTVV.

The chain links TRBV7-9 to TRBJ2-1; 7 positions agree with TRBD1. This CDR3 contains 13 residues. CDR1 and CDR2 from the germline V gene are SEHNR and FQNEAQ (reference sequence). V was clipped by 5 bases and J by 9 bases; unmatched bases: 7. This chain's CDR3 is CASSPLNRGEQFF. The DNA of the CDR3 is TGTGCCAGCAGCCCACTAAACAGGGGTGAGCAGTTCTTC. Full variable domain (remainder filled in from reference TRBV7-9 and TRBJ2-1): DTGVSQNPRHKITKRGQNVTFRCDPISEHNRLYWYRQTLGQGPEFLTYFQNEAQLEKSRLLSDRFSAERPKGSFSTLEIQRTEQGDSAMYLCASSPLNRGEQFFGPGTRLTVL.

This clone appeared a few times. The V gene is TRBV28, the J gene TRBJ2-1, with no clear D. V was clipped by 7 bases and J by 10 bases, with 17 bases between them. The CDR3 consists of 13 residues. CDR1 MDHEN and CDR2 SYDVKM come from the germline V gene. The CDR3 DNA reads as TGTGCCAGCAACATTCCCTACCAGCAAGAGCAGTTCTTC. Its protein product is CASNIPYQQEQFF.

As DNA, the CDR3 is TGCGCCAGCAGCTTGATGGGCCCAGTAGACGAGCAGTACTTC. Translating gives CASSLMGPVDEQYF. The rearrangement uses TRBV5-1 and TRBJ2-7; D uncertain. The CDR3 loop spans 14 amino acids. Per the germline V gene, CDR1 is SGHRS and CDR2 is YFSETQ. V lost 1 base and J 5 bases, leaving 13 bases between the germline ends.

This clone was detected a few times. The V call is TRBV2, the J call TRBJ1-4; D is unclear. This CDR3 comprises 11 residues. V was trimmed by 6 bases and J by 4 bases, leaving 3 bases between them. CDR1 is SNHLY, CDR2 FYNNEI, per germline. The CDR3 spells CASRNNEKLFF. In DNA form, the CDR3 reads TGTGCCAGCAGAAATAATGAAAAACTGTTTTTT.

This chain connects TRBV2 to TRBJ1-1; D not certain. V was clipped by 4 bases and J by 0 bases, with 9 bases between them. This CDR3 spans 14 amino acids. Germline CDR1 is SNHLY and CDR2 is FYNNEI. The CDR3 DNA follows: TGTGCCAGCAGTGTAACGGCCATGAACACTGAAGCTTTCTTT. Its translation: CASSVTAMNTEAFF.

J is TRBJ1-1 and V is TRBV7-9; TRBD1 matches at 7 bases. Germline V gives CDR1 SEHNR, CDR2 FQNEAQ (reference sequence). The CDR3 is made up of 15 amino acids. The V gene end was trimmed by 4 bases and the J gene end by 3 bases; junction bases not matched to a gene: 8. The CDR3 is CASSSPTRGYTEAFF. The CDR3 coding sequence is TGTGCCAGCAGCTCGCCCACCAGGGGGTACACTGAAGCTTTCTTT.

To note about this clone: The limits of the CDR3 on the DNA are not certain, so only TCRdb's listed CDR3 is given. The rearrangement links TRBV5-1 to TRBJ2-7; the table's D gene call, TRBD1, was not cross checked with the DNA. From germline, CDR1 is SGHRS and CDR2 YFSETQ. The CDR3 adds up to 13 amino acids, both ends counted. This CDR3 is CASSILGQYEQYF.

The chain links TRBV11-3 to TRBJ2-5; D call uncertain. The CDR3 totals 12 residues. In germline, CDR1 is SGHNT, CDR2 YENEEA. Between the trimmed V and J ends, which lost 0 bases and 4 bases, there was a span of 3 bases. As DNA, the CDR3 is TGTGCCAGCAGCTTAGAGGGAGAGACCCAGTACTTC. This translates into CASSLEGETQYF.

A few counts support this clone. V usage is TRBV30 and J usage is TRBJ2-7; D gene ambiguous. V lost 0 bases, J lost 6 bases, and 9 bases lay in between. Germline V gene sequence: CDR1 GTSNPN, CDR2 SVGIG (reference sequence). The CDR3 covers 12 residues. CDR3 protein: CAWSVTGSEQYF. CDR3 coding DNA: TGTGCCTGGAGTGTAACCGGGTCCGAGCAGTACTTC.

CDR3 amino acids: CASSLGLAASYNEQFF. The CDR3 nucleotides are TGTGCCAGCAGCTTGGGGCTAGCGGCATCCTACAATGAGCAGTTCTTC. V usage is TRBV5-4 and J usage is TRBJ2-1, with TRBD2 matching over 7 bases. CDR1 is SGHNT and CDR2 is YYREEE in the germline V gene (reference sequence). The CDR3 has 16 residues. Losses at the gene ends were 0 bases for V and 1 base for J; bases not matched to a gene: 4. Full variable domain (missing parts from reference TRBV5-4 and TRBJ2-1): ETGVTQSPTHLIKTRGQQVTLRCSSQSGHNTVSWYQQALGQGPQFIFQYYREEENGRGNFPPRFSGLQFPNYSSELNVNALELDDSALYLCASSLGLAASYNEQFFGPGTRLTVL.

In its sample, this clone was seen a few times. One junction end disagrees with the germline gene, perhaps due to a read error. This sequence joins TRBV7-7 and TRBJ1-1, with D possibly being TRBD1 (5 bases). CDR3 size: 16 residues. CDR1 and CDR2 (germline): SSHAT, FNYEAQ (reference sequence). CDR3 sequence: CASSPPGTGLNTEAFF. Here the CDR3 DNA reads TGTGCTAGCAGCCCGCCAGGAACAGGTTTGAACACTGAAGCTTTCTTT.

This clone has only a few counts. The rearrangement links TRBV11-2 to TRBJ1-1; 7 nucleotides line up with TRBD1. This CDR3 is built from 15 residues. Germline assignment: CDR1 SGHAT and CDR2 FQNNGV. The ends lost 5 bases at V and 1 base at J; junction bases unmatched: 7. CDR3 residues: CASSRTGRENTEAFF. The DNA of the CDR3 is TGTGCCAGCAGCCGGACAGGTCGAGAGAACACTGAAGCTTTCTTT.

The chain is built from TRBV4-3 and TRBJ2-1, with D possibly matching TRBD2 (6 bases). Trimming stripped 1 base from V and 12 bases from J, with 16 bases between. CDR1 is LGHNA and CDR2 is YSLEER in the germline V gene. The CDR3 runs to 14 residues. The CDR3 loop reads CASSQGRGRTRQFF. DNA of the CDR3: TGCGCCAGCAGCCAAGGACGGGGGAGAACTAGGCAGTTCTTC.

This clone has only a few counts. V usage is TRBV7-2 and J usage is TRBJ2-7; the match to TRBD2 covers 16 bases. V dropped 1 base and J dropped 11; count of bases not matched to a gene: 8. The CDR3 length is 16 residues. Germline lookup yields CDR1 SGHTA and CDR2 FQGNSA. The CDR3 region has the DNA TGTGCCAGCAGCTTAGACCCCGGGACTAGCGGGAGGGAAGAGTACTTC. Its protein is CASSLDPGTSGREEYF.

Only a few counts were recorded for this clone. V gene TRBV10-3 combines with J gene TRBJ1-2, with D tentatively TRBD1 (5 bases). The V end lost 0 bases, the J end lost 3 bases, and 11 bases lay between the germline ends. The CDR3 spans 15 residues. Germline V CDR1 and CDR2: ENHRY, SYGVKD. The CDR3 sequence is CAISESLGQHYGYTF. CDR3 bases: TGTGCCATCAGTGAGTCACTCGGACAACACTATGGCTACACCTTC.

This clone was observed a handful of times. The V call is TRBV4-3, the J call TRBJ2-7; D gene uncertain. CDR1 and CDR2 (germline): LGHNA, YSLEER. Trimming took off 4 bases at V and 0 bases at J, with 10 bases between the two ends. This CDR3 has 14 residues. The CDR3 DNA follows: TGCGCCAGCAGCCGCGCGAGCGACTCCTACGAGCAGTACTTC. The encoded protein is CASSRASDSYEQYF.

This clone was seen only a few times. The genes are TRBV28 and TRBJ1-4; the D is unclear. The germline V and J ends were trimmed by 8 bases and 8 bases, with 12 bases remaining between them. The CDR3 is made up of 12 amino acids. Germline CDR1 MDHEN, CDR2 SYDVKM. The CDR3 nucleotides read TGTGCCAGCTTGGAGCGGAACGAAAAACTGTTTTTT. Translated: CASLERNEKLFF.

CDR3 in amino acids: CASSGTGNNEQFF. The CDR3 DNA sequence: TGTGCCAGTAGTGGGACAGGGAACAATGAGCAGTTCTTC. The chain has TRBV19 and TRBJ2-1; TRBD1 agrees at 9 bases. The length of the CDR3 is 13 residues. Germline V gives CDR1 LNHDA, CDR2 SQIVND (reference sequence). The V gene end was trimmed by 5 bases and the J gene end by 5 bases; junction bases not matched to a gene: 1. The full variable domain, with the rest looked up from reference TRBV19 and TRBJ2-1, is DGGITQSPKYLFRKEGQNVTLSCEQNLNHDAMYWYRQDPGQGLRLIYYSQIVNDFQKGDIAEGYSVSREKKESFPLTVTSAQKNPTAFYLCASSGTGNNEQFFGPGTRLTVL.

The V gene is TRBV7-2, the J gene TRBJ1-2; no firm D call. This CDR3 region has 13 residues. Germline V CDR1 and CDR2: SGHTA, FQGNSA. V lost 4 bases and J 6 bases, leaving 12 bases between the germline ends. The CDR3 here is CASSWRSRDGYTF. The CDR3 nucleotides are TGTGCCAGCAGCTGGAGATCCCGTGATGGCTACACCTTC.

The chain recombines TRBV9 with TRBJ2-7; possible D gene TRBD1, 6 bases. This CDR3 has 14 residues. Germline V lookup: CDR1 SGDLS, CDR2 YYNGEE. V was trimmed by 0 bases and J by 5 bases, leaving 12 bases between them. CDR3 protein: CASSVGTVGHEQYF. The CDR3 DNA is TGTGCCAGCAGCGTAGGGACAGTGGGGCACGAGCAGTACTTC.

This clone was seen a handful of times. The chain uses TRBV29-1 and TRBJ1-2; 7 bases are a match to TRBD1. CDR3 length: 14 residues. Germline loops: CDR1 SQVTM, CDR2 ANQGSEA. The J segment lost 4 bases and the V segment lost 3 bases, leaving 8 bases of the junction unmatched. For the CDR3, the DNA is TGCAGCGTTGAGACCCTCCGGGACAGCTATGGCTACACCTTC. Translated: CSVETLRDSYGYTF.